The present T cell receptor beta chain was sequenced within a study of response to subunit inactivated influenza vaccine. TCRdb re-called the RT-PCR reads with MiXCR, one entry per CDR3 protein. The repertoire includes roughly 290,000 distinct CDR3 sequences, around a fifth of them detected once, and about a tenth sits in the top ten. As concerns this clonotype: Its antigen is unknown.

Study observations and caveats: Authors suggested few new T cells are recruited by each seasonal influenza vaccination.

In germline, CDR1 is ENHRY, CDR2 SYGVKD. This CDR3 spans 13 amino acids. The V end lost 7 bases, the J end lost 6 bases, and 13 bases lay between the germline ends. The sample was PBMCs from blood, taken about 20 months after vaccination. The receptor was isolated from a man in his fifties or sixties who received an inactivated influenza vaccine. The chain uses TRBV10-3 and TRBJ2-1; D gene uncertain. The CDR3 reads CAITREVGNEQFF. The CDR3 DNA is TGTGCCATCACCCGCGAGGTTGGCAATGAGCAGTTCTTC.